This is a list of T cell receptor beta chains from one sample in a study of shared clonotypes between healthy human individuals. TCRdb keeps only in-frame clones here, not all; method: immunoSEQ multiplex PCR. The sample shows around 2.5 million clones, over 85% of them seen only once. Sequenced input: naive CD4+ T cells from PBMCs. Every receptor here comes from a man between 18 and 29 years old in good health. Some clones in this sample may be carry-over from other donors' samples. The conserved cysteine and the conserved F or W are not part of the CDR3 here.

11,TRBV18,ASIGQQNTEAF
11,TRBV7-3,ASSLEGSSPLH
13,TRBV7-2,ASSPRTGGNYGYT
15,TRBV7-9,ASSLRGTGVMNTEAF
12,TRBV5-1,ASSLAVTSYEQY
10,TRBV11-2,ASRGYYNEQF
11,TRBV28,ASRLQGSQPQH
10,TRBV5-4,ASSSPGDEQF
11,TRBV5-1,ASSLAWEHDYT
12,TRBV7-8,ASSRGSAGNTIY
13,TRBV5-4,ASSLGGQGGYEQY
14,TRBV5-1,ASSLAGGPITDTQY
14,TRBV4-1,ASSQAATGIQETQY
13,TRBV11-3,ASSPGTALQETQY
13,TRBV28,ASSFVTGGGEKLF
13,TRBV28,ASSLFSRGNTEAF
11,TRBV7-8,ASSLGRGETQY
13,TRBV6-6,ASRPWREATETQY
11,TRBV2,ASSYELYNEQF
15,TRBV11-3,ASSLGHAEADTGELF
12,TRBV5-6,ASSLWDRVGEQY
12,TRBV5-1,ASSLRQGGAEAF
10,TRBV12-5,ASGLGDTEAF
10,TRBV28,ASSSYRGGYT
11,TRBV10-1,ASTGRSYNEQF
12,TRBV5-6,ASSLGDSSDGYT
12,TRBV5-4,ASSLANGAYEQY